Listed here are 16 T cell receptor beta chains from one sample, sequenced in a study of technical replicates of blood from a few donors. TCRdb's table, derived via immunoSEQ multiplex PCR, lists solely in-frame clones and lacks some. The table records tens of thousands of clones, less than 99% of them present only once. The sequenced material came from T cells isolated from PBMCs. All receptors derive from a human donor in good health.

V usage is TRBV9 and J usage is TRBJ1-2, with D possibly TRBD1 on 5 matching bases. The V end was cut by 0 bases, the J end by 6 bases, with 12 bases between. This CDR3 comprises 14 residues. In germline, CDR1 is SGDLS, CDR2 YYNGEE. The CDR3 DNA reads TGTGCCAGCAGCGTAGAGCAAGGGGCACATGGCTACACCTTC. Its translation: CASSVEQGAHGYTF. The variable domain in full, with the rest retrieved from reference TRBV9 and TRBJ1-2, is DSGVTQTPKHLITATGQRVTLRCSPRSGDLSVYWYQQSLDQGLQFLIQYYNGEERAKGNILERFSAQQFPDLHSELNLSSLELGDSALYFCASSVEQGAHGYTFGSGTRLTVV.

The gene calls are TRBV6-5 and TRBJ1-1; 7 positions match TRBD1. CDR1 MNHEY and CDR2 SVGAGI come from the germline V gene. The CDR3 runs to 14 residues. With V trimmed by 7 bases and J by 6 bases, 11 bases remained unmatched. The CDR3 region has the DNA TGTGCCAGCACCCGATTAGGGCAGGGGGCTGAAGCTTTCTTT. Translating gives CASTRLGQGAEAFF.

In DNA form, the CDR3 reads TGTGCCAGCAGTTTATCGAGGACAGGATGGGGCTCCTACAATGAGCAGTTCTTC. Protein sequence: CASSLSRTGWGSYNEQFF. The chain links TRBV27 to TRBJ2-1; 7 bases fit TRBD1. The V gene end was trimmed by 0 bases and the J gene end by 0 bases; junction bases not matched to a gene: 8. Germline V gene sequence: CDR1 MNHEY, CDR2 SMNVEV (reference sequence). CDR3 length: 18 residues.

V gene TRBV6-5 combines with J gene TRBJ2-7; TRBD2 matches 10 bases. CDR3 length: 15 amino acids. The V segment lost 7 bases and the J segment 2 bases; nucleotides outside the gene matches: 8. Germline V gene data show CDR1 as MNHEY and CDR2 as SVGAGI. Here the CDR3 reads CASIFSGRGTYEQYF. CDR3 coding DNA: TGTGCCAGCATTTTCAGCGGGAGGGGAACCTACGAGCAGTACTTC.

This sequence joins TRBV28 and TRBJ2-7, with 10 bases that match TRBD2. Trimming at V came to 8 bases and at J to 2 bases, leaving 6 bases not matched to a gene. The CDR3 is 14 residues long. Germline values: CDR1 MDHEN, CDR2 SYDVKM. The CDR3 here is CASSLAGTTYEQYF. As DNA, the CDR3 is TGTGCCAGCTCACTAGCGGGGACTACCTACGAGCAGTACTTC.

The V gene is TRBV7-9, the J gene TRBJ1-1, with 9 positions matching TRBD1. The CDR3 is 14 amino acids. Unmatched junction bases numbered 1, after V lost 4 bases and J lost 1 base. Germline loops: CDR1 SEHNR, CDR2 FQNEAQ (reference sequence). The CDR3 DNA reads as TGTGCCAGCAGCTCGGACAGGGGGAACACTGAAGCTTTCTTT. This translates into CASSSDRGNTEAFF.

A note on this clone: The identical CDR3 is also encoded by other nucleotide sequences in the sample. This chain joins TRBV27 and TRBJ1-5, with D perhaps matching TRBD1 (5 bases). The V end was cut by 0 bases, the J end by 6 bases, with 9 bases between. CDR1 is MNHEY, CDR2 SMNVEV, per germline (reference sequence). The CDR3 spans 14 residues. The CDR3 DNA follows: TGTGCCAGCAGTTTATCGCGGGGGGGTCAGCCCCAGCATTTT. It yields the protein CASSLSRGGQPQHF.

The CDR3: CASSLGSGVGETQYF. CDR3 nucleotide sequence: TGTGCCAGCAGCTTAGGATCCGGGGTCGGCGAGACCCAGTACTTC. The chain joins TRBV7-2 to TRBJ2-5, with a tentative D call TRBD2 (5 bases). Germline V lookup: CDR1 SGHTA, CDR2 FQGNSA. This CDR3 spans 15 amino acids. Trimming took 1 base from V and 5 from J, leaving 14 bases between them. Variable domain in full (rest from reference TRBV7-2 and TRBJ2-5): GAGVSQSPSNKVTEKGKDVELRCDPISGHTALYWYRQSLGQGLEFLIYFQGNSAPDKSGLPSDRFSAERTGGSVSTLTIQRTQQEDSAVYLCASSLGSGVGETQYFGPGTRLLVL.

The chain is built from TRBV4-2 and TRBJ2-2; 13 bases agree with TRBD2. Germline trimming cut 3 bases from V and 2 bases from J; bases unmatched to any gene: 3. The CDR3 spans 17 residues. Germline V gene data show CDR1 as LGHNA and CDR2 as YNFKEQ. The CDR3: CASSQPGLAGNTGELFF. In DNA form, the CDR3 reads TGTGCCAGCAGCCAGCCGGGACTAGCGGGAAACACCGGGGAGCTGTTTTTT.

This clone was recorded only once. The chain couples TRBV5-4 to TRBJ2-1; 8 bases agree with TRBD2. Per the germline V gene, CDR1 is SGHNT and CDR2 is YYREEE (reference sequence). The CDR3 runs to 16 residues. V lost 4 bases and J lost 4; bases outside the gene matches: 10. The CDR3 DNA follows: TGTGCCAGCAGCCCCCAGGGCGGGAGGAGATACAATGAGCAGTTCTTC. This codes for CASSPQGGRRYNEQFF.

This clone has just one count. The V and J genes are TRBV28 and TRBJ1-1, with 8 bases lining up with TRBD1. CDR3 length: 16 amino acids. Germline CDR1 MDHEN, CDR2 SYDVKM. After removal of 3 bases from V and 1 base from J, the junction contained 7 bases not matched to a gene. The CDR3 DNA sequence: TGTGCCAGCAGTTTTCCGTGGGACAGGAGGAACACTGAAGCTTTCTTT. It yields the protein CASSFPWDRRNTEAFF.

This chain joins TRBV12-2 and TRBJ2-7; the table gives TRBD1 as D, unverified against the DNA. TRBV12-2 is shown as a pseudogene. This CDR3 is built from 16 residues. The CDR3, as DNA: TGTGCAAGTCGCTTTAGTGGGACAGGGGTCTCCTACGAGCAGTACTTC. This gives the protein CASRFSGTGVSYEQYF.

This chain uses TRBV2 with TRBJ1-4, with D perhaps matching TRBD1 (6 bases). From germline, CDR1 is SNHLY and CDR2 FYNNEI. Trimming shortened V by 2 bases and J by 6 bases, and 13 bases separated the two germline ends. The CDR3 has 15 amino acids. CDR3 nucleotide sequence: TGTGCCAGCAGTGAATCATGGGCAGGGGATGAAAAACTGTTTTTT. Residues: CASSESWAGDEKLFF.

The chain combines TRBV12-5 with TRBJ1-4; perhaps TRBD1 as D (6 bases). The CDR3 extends over 16 amino acids. With 5 bases removed from V and 0 bases from J, the gap between germline ends came to 13 bases. CDR1 and CDR2 (germline): LGHNT, FRNRAP. In DNA, the CDR3 is TGTGCTAGTGGTCCTCGGACAGATGCAACTAATGAAAAACTGTTTTTT. Amino acid sequence: CASGPRTDATNEKLFF.

The rearrangement joins TRBV28 to TRBJ2-1; no reliable D call. The CDR3 extends over 11 amino acids. V was trimmed by 4 bases and J by 7 bases, leaving 5 bases between them. Germline V gene lookup returns CDR1 MDHEN and CDR2 SYDVKM. The CDR3 region has the DNA TGTGCCAGCAGTTATCTAAATGAGCAGTTCTTC. This translates into CASSYLNEQFF. Filled out from reference TRBV28 and TRBJ2-1, the complete variable domain reads DVKVTQSSRYLVKRTGEKVFLECVQDMDHENMFWYRQDPGLGLRLIYFSYDVKMKEKGDIPEGYSVSREKKERFSLILESASTNQTSMYLCASSYLNEQFFGPGTRLTVL.

The CDR3 DNA reads TGTGCCAGCCAAGGACTAGCGGGAAGCGAGCAGTACTTC. Its translation is CASQGLAGSEQYF. The chain recombines TRBV2 with TRBJ2-7; 12 bases are shared with TRBD2. This CDR3 is 13 amino acids long. With 8 bases clipped from V and 6 bases from J, the junction kept 5 bases outside the gene matches. The germline gives CDR1 SNHLY, CDR2 FYNNEI.